The sequence of this T cell receptor (beta chain) was determined in a study of radiation and T cells in renal cell carcinoma. Findings and limits, study-wide: Top tumor clonotypes rose in blood 2 weeks post-radiation, then contracted. Pretreatment tumor biopsies were lacking, so baseline clonotypes are unknown.

Some clones are missing from TCRdb's copy, which holds only in-frame ones; the method was immunoSEQ multiplex PCR. The repertoire includes about 83,000 clones, 70% to 90% of them detected once, and over 2% sits in the top ten. Time point meaning: blood 4 weeks post-SBRT, at nephrectomy. The treatment here: 15 Gy SBRT to primary tumor, nephrectomy 4 weeks later. Serial blood draws occurred at baseline and 2 and 4 weeks post-SBRT. This clone was seen a single time. The target antigen is unknown. The CDR3 length is 16 residues. The V gene's germline CDR1 is SNHLY and CDR2 FYNNEI. Deletions cut 7 bases from V and 0 bases from J, with 13 bases between.

V gene TRBV2 combines with J gene TRBJ1-6; possibly TRBD1 for D (6 bases). The receptor comes from a woman aged 55 to 70 with renal cell carcinoma. The source material was blood, sampled from a patient whose treatment included radiotherapy and nephrectomy. This CDR3 is CASNVQGPSYNSPLHF. CDR3 DNA: TGTGCCAGCAATGTACAGGGTCCCTCCTATAATTCACCCCTCCACTTT.